What follows are 11 T cell receptor beta chains derived from one specimen sequenced in a study of CD8+CD57+ T cells in acquired aplastic anemia. The authors sequenced patients whose flow cytometry had shown CD8+CD57+ cell expansion. CDR3 and TCR beta VDJ profiling relied on genomic DNA as the template. TCRdb used MiXCR to reprocess the reads, holding one entry per CDR3 protein. The sample includes 200,000 or so distinct CDR3 sequences, more than 55% of them seen just once. The sample comprised sorted CD4+, CD8+, or CD8+CD57+ T cells (not recorded which) from PBMCs. These receptors all stem from a human donor with aplastic anemia.

In this sample, this clonotype turned up many times. The chain joins TRBV13 to TRBJ1-2; D unclear. This CDR3 comprises 12 residues. The germline CDR1 and CDR2 sequences are PRHDT and FYEKMQ (reference sequence). V lost 4 bases and J 2 bases, leaving 5 bases between the germline ends. The CDR3 nucleotides are TGTGCCAGCAGCTCCACGAACTATGGCTACACCTTC. This codes for CASSSTNYGYTF.

This chain joins TRBV2 and TRBJ1-5; maybe TRBD1 (5 bases). Germline CDR1 and CDR2: SNHLY and FYNNEI. The V gene lost 8 bases and the J gene lost 0 bases, with 8 bases spanning the gap. The CDR3 is made up of 13 amino acids. For the CDR3, the DNA is TGTGCCAGCCGCAGGGATAGCAATCAGCCCCAGCATTTT. Protein product: CASRRDSNQPQHF.

There are a few counts of this clonotype. This chain links TRBV20-1 with TRBJ2-1; 14 positions agree with TRBD2. J lost 9 bases, V lost 0 bases, and 4 bases had no gene match. Germline loops: CDR1 DFQATT, CDR2 SNEGSKA (reference sequence). The CDR3 is 15 amino acids. CDR3 sequence (DNA): TGCAGTGCTAGAGATCGGGGACTAGCGGGAGTTGAGCAGTTCTTC. It specifies CSARDRGLAGVEQFF.

The DNA of the CDR3 is TGCAGCGTTGCGCAGGTTTGGTCCGAGCAGTACTTC. This encodes CSVAQVWSEQYF. The rearrangement links TRBV29-1 to TRBJ2-7; D is unclear. The V and J ends lost 4 bases and 6 bases respectively, with 13 bases between them. The CDR3 consists of 12 residues. Germline V gene lookup returns CDR1 SQVTM and CDR2 ANQGSEA.

The chain recombines TRBV4-1 with TRBJ1-3; D is possibly TRBD1 (5 bases). The CDR3 has 18 residues. Germline V gene sequence: CDR1 MGHRA, CDR2 YSYEKL. V lost 4 bases and J lost 1, with 20 bases in between. CDR3 sequence (DNA): TGCGCCAGCAGCCTTCCGTCCGGCAGGGAAGTATCTGGAAACACCATATATTTT. Amino acid sequence: CASSLPSGREVSGNTIYF.

There are many counts of this clonotype. This sequence joins TRBV20-1 and TRBJ2-7; 11 bases align to TRBD1. Germline lookup yields CDR1 DFQATT and CDR2 SNEGSKA (reference sequence). The trim removed 5 bases at V and 1 base at J, leaving 7 bases unmatched. The CDR3 contains 15 residues. CDR3 in DNA: TGCAGTGCTGAGACGGGGACAGGGGGGTCCTACGAGCAGTACTTC. It specifies CSAETGTGGSYEQYF.

The chain employs TRBV15 and TRBJ1-4; the D is unclear. The CDR3 is 14 amino acids. Germline CDR1 is LNHNV and CDR2 is YYDKDF (reference sequence). V lost 5 bases and J 8 bases, leaving 15 bases between the germline ends. CDR3 nucleotides: TGTGCCACCAGCTTGAACTTATTCAGCGAAAAACTGTTTTTT. It specifies CATSLNLFSEKLFF.

The sample holds a few counts of this clonotype. V gene TRBV5-4 combines with J gene TRBJ2-2, with D possibly TRBD2 on 7 matching bases. Germline V gene lookup returns CDR1 SGHNT and CDR2 YYREEE (reference sequence). This CDR3 is built from 15 residues. Trimming cost V 0 bases and J 3 bases, with 9 bases left between them. The CDR3 bases are TGTGCCAGCAGCTTGGAGGGGGGGTACACCGGGGAGCTGTTTTTT. Amino acids: CASSLEGGYTGELFF.

The chain uses TRBV5-1 and TRBJ2-7; D is possibly TRBD1 (5 bases). Germline V gene lookup returns CDR1 SGHRS and CDR2 YFSETQ. The length of the CDR3 is 13 residues. The V end lost 7 bases, the J end lost 2 bases, and 13 bases lay between the germline ends. CDR3 protein: CASGPGQAYEQYF. CDR3 DNA: TGCGCCAGCGGGCCAGGGCAGGCCTACGAGCAGTACTTC. Supplemented by reference TRBV5-1 and TRBJ2-7, the full variable domain reads KAGVTQTPRYLIKTRGQQVTLSCSPISGHRSVSWYQQTPGQGLQFLFEYFSETQRNKGNFPGRFSGRQFSNSRSEMNVSTLELGDSALYLCASGPGQAYEQYFGPGTRLTVT.

V gene TRBV7-9 combines with J gene TRBJ2-1, with D possibly being TRBD2 (6 bases). This CDR3 is built from 14 residues. V was trimmed by 6 bases and J by 15 bases, leaving 24 bases between them. Germline CDR1 and CDR2: SEHNR and FQNEAQ (reference sequence). Here the CDR3 DNA reads TGTGCCAGCAGTTTCCTGACTAGTTCCCTTACGGCGTTCTTC. Protein product: CASSFLTSSLTAFF.

This rearrangement joins TRBV6-1 to TRBJ1-2; D call uncertain. Trimming took off 6 bases at V and 2 bases at J, with 13 bases between the two ends. This CDR3 is 14 amino acids long. The germline V gene encodes CDR1 MNHNS and CDR2 SASEGT. This CDR3 is CASRPLVANYGYTF. As DNA, the CDR3 is TGTGCCAGCAGGCCGTTAGTGGCAAACTATGGCTACACCTTC.